Here is one TCR beta chain with its context. The data derive from a study of technical replicates of blood from a few donors. Sequenced by immunoSEQ multiplex PCR; TCRdb stores in-frame clones only, minus some. The repertoire includes roughly 79,000 clones, 96% of them detected once, and 0.3% to 0.4% sits in the top ten. This TCR was sampled from a human donor in good health. The sample was T cells isolated from PBMCs.

The DNA for the CDR3 is TGTGCCTGGATAGCGGGAGGCCCAAATGAGCAGTTCTTC. It yields the protein CAWIAGGPNEQFF. The chain couples TRBV30 to TRBJ2-1; 10 bases agree with TRBD2. Germline CDR1 GTSNPN, CDR2 SVGIG (reference sequence). V gave up 4 bases and J gave up 7 bases; unmatched junction bases: 4. This CDR3 has 13 residues. Together with reference TRBV30 and TRBJ2-1, the CDR3 gives the full variable domain: SQTIHQWPATLVQPVGSPLSLECTVEGTSNPNLYWYRQAAGRGLQLLFYSVGIGQISSEVPQNLSASRPQDRQFILSSKKLLLSDSGFYLCAWIAGGPNEQFFGPGTRLTVL.